One sample yielded the 22 T cell receptor beta chains listed below, sequenced in a study of response to subunit inactivated influenza vaccine. One entry per CDR3 protein results from TCRdb running MiXCR on the RT-PCR reads. The sample lists 450,000 to 700,000 distinct CDR3 sequences; 13% to 15% were seen once. Here the sequenced sample was PBMCs from blood, taken 11 to 12 days after vaccination. These receptors all stem from a man in his forties or fifties who received an inactivated influenza vaccine.

This clonotype was seen repeatedly, ten times or more. V usage is TRBV5-1 and J usage is TRBJ2-2; 8 nucleotides align to TRBD1. This CDR3 has 16 amino acids. The V segment lost 5 bases and the J segment 0 bases; nucleotides outside the gene matches: 6. From germline, CDR1 is SGHRS and CDR2 YFSETQ. Written as DNA, the CDR3 is TGCGCCAGCAGTATTGGGGGACAGGCGAACACCGGGGAGCTGTTTTTT. Its protein is CASSIGGQANTGELFF.

For the CDR3, the DNA is TGTGCCACCAGCAGAGTTTGGGGGTTTCAGCCCCAGCATTTT. Protein product: CATSRVWGFQPQHF. The rearrangement uses TRBV15 and TRBJ1-5; weak D call: TRBD1 (5 bases). The CDR3 has 14 residues. Trimming cost V 1 base and J 6 bases, with 10 bases left between them. Germline V lookup: CDR1 LNHNV, CDR2 YYDKDF (reference sequence).

This rearrangement joins TRBV4-2 to TRBJ2-7, with 10 bases that match TRBD2. Germline-derived CDR1 and CDR2 are LGHNA and YNFKEQ. This CDR3 has 16 amino acids. Trimming cost V 1 base and J 4 bases; bases outside gene matches: 7. CDR3 coding DNA: TGTGCCAGCAGCCAAGGAATAGCGGGGGGCCTGTACGAGCAGTACTTC. Translated, it gives CASSQGIAGGLYEQYF.

This rearrangement joins TRBV11-2 to TRBJ2-5; 11 nucleotides align to TRBD2. V shed 5 bases and J 4 bases; nucleotides not matched to a gene: 3. CDR3 size: 14 residues. Germline CDR1 reads SGHAT; CDR2 reads FQNNGV. In DNA form, the CDR3 reads TGTGCCAGCAGCCGCGGGACTAGCGGAGAGACCCAGTACTTC. Its protein is CASSRGTSGETQYF.

The chain joins TRBV20-1 to TRBJ2-4, with TRBD2 as a possible D gene (6 bases). Germline lookup yields CDR1 DFQATT and CDR2 SNEGSKA (reference sequence). The length of the CDR3 is 15 residues. V dropped 2 bases and J dropped 0 bases, with 11 bases sitting between them. CDR3 residues: CSARTPGLAKNIQYF. The CDR3, as DNA: TGCAGTGCTAGAACACCGGGACTAGCCAAAAACATTCAGTACTTC.

Here the CDR3 DNA reads TGTGCCAGCAGCTTAGCGTTGACGCAAGCTAACTATGGCTACACCTTC. Translated, it gives CASSLALTQANYGYTF. This rearrangement joins TRBV7-8 to TRBJ1-2; D is unresolved. Between the trimmed V and J ends, which lost 0 bases and 0 bases, there was a span of 11 bases. The CDR3 consists of 16 residues. Germline lookup yields CDR1 SGHVS and CDR2 FQNEAQ.

A few counts support this clonotype. This chain joins TRBV20-1 and TRBJ2-1; D not resolved. Germline V gives CDR1 DFQATT, CDR2 SNEGSKA (reference sequence). Trimming cost V 2 bases and J 9 bases, with 8 bases left between them. The CDR3 loop spans 11 amino acids. Here the CDR3 reads CSARIRGEQFF. The CDR3, as DNA: TGCAGTGCTAGAATCCGCGGTGAGCAGTTCTTC.

This sequence joins TRBV28 and TRBJ1-2; the D is unclear. V was cut by 3 bases and J by 5 bases, with 10 bases left in between. This CDR3 has 13 amino acids. The germline gives CDR1 MDHEN, CDR2 SYDVKM. The CDR3 coding sequence is TGTGCCAGCAGTTTTGGTTCGGGATATGGCTACACCTTC. This codes for CASSFGSGYGYTF.

This clonotype was seen only a few times. The chain links TRBV20-1 to TRBJ2-1; D might be TRBD2 (5 bases). V gave up 7 bases and J gave up 1 base, with 17 bases separating them. CDR1 and CDR2 (germline): DFQATT, SNEGSKA (reference sequence). CDR3 length equals 15 residues. The DNA for the CDR3 is TGCAGTGTCGAAGATTCGGGGTTTTCCTACAATGAGCAGTTCTTC. Its protein product is CSVEDSGFSYNEQFF.

This clonotype was picked up a small number of times. J is TRBJ1-6 and V is TRBV7-9; possibly TRBD1 for D (5 bases). The CDR3 length is 14 residues. Trimming took off 3 bases at V and 7 bases at J, with 10 bases between the two ends. Germline CDR1 and CDR2: SEHNR and FQNEAQ (reference sequence). CDR3 DNA sequence: TGTGCCAGCAGCTTCGGGGGTCGGAATTCACCCCTCCACTTT. Translated: CASSFGGRNSPLHF.

V and J are TRBV20-1 and TRBJ2-7; TRBD1 matches 8 bases. CDR1 and CDR2 (germline): DFQATT, SNEGSKA (reference sequence). With 6 bases clipped from V and 4 bases from J, the junction kept 14 bases outside the gene matches. This CDR3 has 15 residues. CDR3 in DNA: TGCAGTGCCACAGCCCCTCAGACAGGGGTTTACGAGCAGTACTTC. It translates to CSATAPQTGVYEQYF.

V gene TRBV6-2 or TRBV6-3 combines with J gene TRBJ2-1; no definite D call. In germline, CDR1 is MNHEY, CDR2 SVGEGT. The CDR3 extends over 18 amino acids. The V and J ends lost 5 bases and 7 bases respectively, with 27 bases between them. The CDR3 nucleotides read TGTGCCAGCAGTACCCTTGGACCCCCGGCCCACCCAGGTAATGAGCAGTTCTTC. Residues: CASSTLGPPAHPGNEQFF.

The V and J genes are TRBV5-1 and TRBJ2-3, with D maybe TRBD2 (6 bases). V was cut by 0 bases and J by 5 bases, with 19 bases left in between. Germline V gene lookup returns CDR1 SGHRS and CDR2 YFSETQ. This CDR3 is 17 amino acids long. The chain's CDR3 is CASSLVGTPWQGDTQYF. CDR3 nucleotides: TGCGCCAGCAGCTTGGTTGGGACTCCCTGGCAGGGAGATACGCAGTATTTT.

The CDR3 protein is CASSRTNSNSPLHF. Here the CDR3 DNA reads TGTGCCAGCAGTCGAACCAACAGTAATTCACCCCTCCACTTT. V and J are TRBV2 and TRBJ1-6; D call uncertain. The CDR3 is made up of 14 amino acids. With 5 bases removed from V and 6 bases from J, the gap between germline ends came to 11 bases. Germline CDR1 is SNHLY and CDR2 is FYNNEI.

This clonotype was found many times. The J gene is TRBJ1-4, the V gene TRBV5-1; D gene unclear. The CDR3 length is 14 residues. V was pared by 3 bases and J by 0 bases, with 6 bases between. The germline V gene encodes CDR1 SGHRS and CDR2 YFSETQ. CDR3 DNA: TGCGCCAGCAGCTCTTCAGCAACTAATGAAAAACTGTTTTTT. The encoded protein is CASSSSATNEKLFF.

The chain combines TRBV7-8 with TRBJ2-3, with 11 bases aligning to TRBD2. Germline-derived CDR1 and CDR2 are SGHVS and FQNEAQ. The CDR3 totals 18 residues. Germline trimming cut 5 bases from V and 0 bases from J; bases unmatched to any gene: 10. The CDR3 DNA reads TGTGCCAGCAGCCCCACTAGCGGGGGCCCCTATAGCACAGATACGCAGTATTTT. Translation: CASSPTSGGPYSTDTQYF.

This clonotype turned up a few times. This chain connects TRBV20-1 to TRBJ2-7, with TRBD2 identical over 7 bases. The CDR3 spans 12 residues. The germline V gene has CDR1 DFQATT and CDR2 SNEGSKA (reference sequence). Trimming cost V 6 bases and J 3 bases; bases outside gene matches: 5. The CDR3 spells CSAVGLDYEQYF. In DNA form, the CDR3 reads TGCAGTGCGGTCGGACTAGACTACGAGCAGTACTTC.

This clonotype has ten or more counts. J is TRBJ1-5 and V is TRBV4-2; 8 nucleotides line up with TRBD1. This CDR3 is built from 15 residues. V gave up 2 bases and J gave up 6 bases; unmatched junction bases: 6. Germline CDR1 LGHNA, CDR2 YNFKEQ. The DNA for the CDR3 is TGTGCCAGCAGCCAAACGACAGGGGTTGGTCAGCCCCAGCATTTT. It codes for CASSQTTGVGQPQHF.

This chain links TRBV5-1 with TRBJ2-3; D is perhaps TRBD1 (6 bases). This CDR3 has 14 residues. Germline V CDR1 and CDR2: SGHRS, YFSETQ. V lost 4 bases and J 1 base, leaving 10 bases between the germline ends. This CDR3 is CASSGRQGTDTQYF. The CDR3 DNA reads as TGCGCCAGCAGCGGACGACAGGGCACAGATACGCAGTATTTT.

The chain couples TRBV10-3 to TRBJ2-3; tentative D call: TRBD2 (6 bases). The CDR3 consists of 14 residues. V lost 7 bases and J lost 0, with 11 bases in between. CDR1 and CDR2 from the germline V gene are ENHRY and SYGVKD. The CDR3 DNA reads TGTGCCATCACCAATAGCGGAAGCACAGATACGCAGTATTTT. This sequence encodes CAITNSGSTDTQYF.

The genes are TRBV5-1 and TRBJ2-5, with D possibly TRBD1 on 6 matching bases. The germline V and J ends were trimmed by 4 bases and 2 bases, with 18 bases remaining between them. The CDR3 loop spans 16 amino acids. Germline lookup yields CDR1 SGHRS and CDR2 YFSETQ. The CDR3 DNA follows: TGCGCCAGCAGCCCGACGCTAATGACAGGTCAAGAGACCCAGTACTTC. This translates into CASSPTLMTGQETQYF.

This clonotype was observed a few times. The chain is built from TRBV7-9 and TRBJ1-5; tentative D call: TRBD1 (6 bases). V lost 4 bases and J lost 3, with 13 bases in between. CDR1 and CDR2 (germline): SEHNR, FQNEAQ (reference sequence). The CDR3 extends over 15 amino acids. For the CDR3, the DNA is TGTGCCAGCAGCTCCGATAACAGGGCCAATCAGCCCCAGCATTTT. Translating gives CASSSDNRANQPQHF.